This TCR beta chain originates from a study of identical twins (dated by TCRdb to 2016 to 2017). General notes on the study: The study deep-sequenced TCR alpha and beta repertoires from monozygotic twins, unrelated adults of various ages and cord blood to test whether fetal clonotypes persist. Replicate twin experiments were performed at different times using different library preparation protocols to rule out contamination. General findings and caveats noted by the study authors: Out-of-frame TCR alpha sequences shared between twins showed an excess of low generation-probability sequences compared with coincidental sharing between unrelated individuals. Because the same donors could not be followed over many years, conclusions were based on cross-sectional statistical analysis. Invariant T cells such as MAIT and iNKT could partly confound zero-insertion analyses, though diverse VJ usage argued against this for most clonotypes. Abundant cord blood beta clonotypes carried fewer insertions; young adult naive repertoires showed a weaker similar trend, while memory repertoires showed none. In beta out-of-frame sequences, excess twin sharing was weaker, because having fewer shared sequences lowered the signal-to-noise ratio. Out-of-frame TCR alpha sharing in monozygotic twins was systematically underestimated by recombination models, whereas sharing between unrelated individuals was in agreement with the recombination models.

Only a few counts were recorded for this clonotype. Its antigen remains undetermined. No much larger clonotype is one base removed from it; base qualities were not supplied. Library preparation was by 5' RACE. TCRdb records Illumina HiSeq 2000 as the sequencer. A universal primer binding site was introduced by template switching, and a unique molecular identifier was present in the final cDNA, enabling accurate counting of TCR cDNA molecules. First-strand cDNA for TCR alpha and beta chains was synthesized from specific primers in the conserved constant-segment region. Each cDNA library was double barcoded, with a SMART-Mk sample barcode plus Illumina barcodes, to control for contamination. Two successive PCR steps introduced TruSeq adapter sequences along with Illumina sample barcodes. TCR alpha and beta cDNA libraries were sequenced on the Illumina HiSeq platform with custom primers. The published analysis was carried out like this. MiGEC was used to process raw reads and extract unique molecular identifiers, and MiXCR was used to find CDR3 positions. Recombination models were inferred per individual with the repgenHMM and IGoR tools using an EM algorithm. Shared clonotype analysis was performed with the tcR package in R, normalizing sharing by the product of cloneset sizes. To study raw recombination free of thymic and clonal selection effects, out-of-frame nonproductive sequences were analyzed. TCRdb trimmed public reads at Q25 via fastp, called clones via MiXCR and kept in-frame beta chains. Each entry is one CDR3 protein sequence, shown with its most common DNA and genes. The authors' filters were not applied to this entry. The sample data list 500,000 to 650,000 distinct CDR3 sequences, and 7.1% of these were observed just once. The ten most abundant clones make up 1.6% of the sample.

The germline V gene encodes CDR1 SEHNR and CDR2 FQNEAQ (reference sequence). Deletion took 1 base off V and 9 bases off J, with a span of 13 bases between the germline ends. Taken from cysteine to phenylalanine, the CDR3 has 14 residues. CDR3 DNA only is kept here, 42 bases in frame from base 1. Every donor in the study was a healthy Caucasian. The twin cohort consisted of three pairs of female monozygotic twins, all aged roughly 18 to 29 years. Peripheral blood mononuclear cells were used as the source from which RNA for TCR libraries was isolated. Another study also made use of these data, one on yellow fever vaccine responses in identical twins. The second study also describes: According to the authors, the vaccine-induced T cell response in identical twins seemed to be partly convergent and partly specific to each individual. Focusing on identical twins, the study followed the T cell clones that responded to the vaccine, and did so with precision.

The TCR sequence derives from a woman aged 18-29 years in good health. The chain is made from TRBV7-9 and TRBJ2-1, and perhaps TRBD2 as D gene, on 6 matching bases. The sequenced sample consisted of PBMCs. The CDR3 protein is CASSLESRRGEQFF. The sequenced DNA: TGTGCCAGCAGCTTAGAATCCCGGCGGGGTGAGCAGTTCTTC.